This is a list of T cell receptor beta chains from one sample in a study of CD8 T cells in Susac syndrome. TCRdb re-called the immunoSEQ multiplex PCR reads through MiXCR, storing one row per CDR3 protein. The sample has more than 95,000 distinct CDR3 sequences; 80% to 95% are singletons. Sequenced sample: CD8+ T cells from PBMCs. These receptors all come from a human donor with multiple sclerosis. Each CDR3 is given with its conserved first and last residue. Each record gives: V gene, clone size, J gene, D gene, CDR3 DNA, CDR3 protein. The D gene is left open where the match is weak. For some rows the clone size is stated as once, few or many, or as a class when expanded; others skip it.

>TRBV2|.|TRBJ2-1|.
TGTGCCAGCGATAGCGAAAACCCCTACAATGAGCAGTTCTTC
CASDSENPYNEQFF
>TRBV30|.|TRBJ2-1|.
TGTGCCTGGAGCCAACTCCCGGGACTTACTTACAATGAGCAGTTCTTC
CAWSQLPGLTYNEQFF
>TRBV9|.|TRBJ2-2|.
TGTGCCAGCAGCGCCTTACAGGGCAAAGGGGAGCTGTTTTTT
CASSALQGKGELFF
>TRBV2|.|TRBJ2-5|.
TGTGCCAGCACCGAAGGTTTAGGGGAACAAGAGACCCAGTACTTC
CASTEGLGEQETQYF
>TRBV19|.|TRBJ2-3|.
TGTGCCAGTAACCTCGGGACGCTGAGCACAGATACGCAGTATTTT
CASNLGTLSTDTQYF
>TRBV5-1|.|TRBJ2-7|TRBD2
TGCGCCAGCAGCTTGGGGCGACTAGCGGGGAGCTTCTACGAGCAGTACTTC
CASSLGRLAGSFYEQYF
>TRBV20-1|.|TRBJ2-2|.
TGCAGTGCTAGACCTACCAACAGACAGGTTTGGGCCGGGGAGCTGTTTTTT
CSARPTNRQVWAGELFF
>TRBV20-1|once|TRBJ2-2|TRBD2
TGCAGTGCTAGTGTCCTAGCGGGGGATCACACCGGGGAGCTGTTTTTT
CSASVLAGDHTGELFF
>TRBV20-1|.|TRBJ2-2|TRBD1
TGCAGTGCTAGAGAGAGGGGGCTAGGGAACACCGGGGAGCTGTTTTTT
CSARERGLGNTGELFF
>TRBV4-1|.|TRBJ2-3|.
TGCGCCAGCAGCCAAGATACCGGGGCCAGGGATACGCAGTATTTT
CASSQDTGARDTQYF
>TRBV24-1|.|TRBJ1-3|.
TGTGCCCCCACCGAGAGGAGCCACTCTGGAAACACCATATATTTT
CAPTERSHSGNTIYF
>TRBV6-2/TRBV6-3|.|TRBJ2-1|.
TGTGCCAGCAGTTACCTAGGGTACAATGAGCAGTTCTTC
CASSYLGYNEQFF
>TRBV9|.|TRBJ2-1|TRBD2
TGTGCCAGCAGCTCGCCCTGGACTAGCGGGTCCTACAATGAGCAGTTCTTC
CASSSPWTSGSYNEQFF
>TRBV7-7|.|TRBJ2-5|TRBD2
TGTGCTAGCAGCTTATTGAGCGGGATTATAGAAGAGACCCAGTACTTC
CASSLLSGIIEETQYF
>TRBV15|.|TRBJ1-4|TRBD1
TGTGCCACCAGCAGAGACGGAGGGACAGCTGCTAATGAAAAACTGTTTTTT
CATSRDGGTAANEKLFF
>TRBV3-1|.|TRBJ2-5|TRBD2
TGTGCCAGCAGCCCCGGACTAGCGGAGACGTACCAAGAGACCCAGTACTTC
CASSPGLAETYQETQYF
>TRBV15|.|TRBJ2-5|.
TGTGCCACCAGGGCCGACAGCGCGTACCAAGAGACCCAGTACTTC
CATRADSAYQETQYF
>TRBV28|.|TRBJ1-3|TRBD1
TGTGCCAGCAGTTTACTGCAGGGGGGCTCTGGAAACACCATATATTTT
CASSLLQGGSGNTIYF
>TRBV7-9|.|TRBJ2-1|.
TGTGCCAGCAGCCCGGACCACGGGTCCTACAATGAGCAGTTCTTC
CASSPDHGSYNEQFF
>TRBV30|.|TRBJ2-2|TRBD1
TGTGCCTGGAGTGTTGGGAGACAGGGCCCTTATGACGGGGAGCTGTTTTTT
CAWSVGRQGPYDGELFF
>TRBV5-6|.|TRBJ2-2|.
TGTGCCAGCAGCTTTCGTGAACCAAACACCGGGGAGCTGTTTTTT
CASSFREPNTGELFF
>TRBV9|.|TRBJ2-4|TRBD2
TGTGCCAGCACCAGGGGGGGGACTAGCGGGAACATTCAGTACTTC
CASTRGGTSGNIQYF
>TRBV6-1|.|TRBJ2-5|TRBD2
TGTGCCAGTCCGGGACTAGCGGGGGACCAAGAGACCCAGTACTTC
CASPGLAGDQETQYF
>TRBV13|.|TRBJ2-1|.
TGTGCCAGCAGCTCCCGAGCGGGCCCGGCCTACAATGAGCAGTTCTTC
CASSSRAGPAYNEQFF
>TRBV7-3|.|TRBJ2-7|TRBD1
TGTGCCAGCAGCCCCCGACAGGGGCGAATCGACGAGCAGTACTTC
CASSPRQGRIDEQYF
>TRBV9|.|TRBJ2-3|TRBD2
TGTGCCAGCAGCGGGGGACTAGCGGACCTCCTAGATACGCAGTATTTT
CASSGGLADLLDTQYF
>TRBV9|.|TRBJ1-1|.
TGTGCCAGCAGGGGCACGGCCACTGAAGCTTTCTTT
CASRGTATEAFF
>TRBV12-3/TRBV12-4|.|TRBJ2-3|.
TGTGCCAGCAGTCACTGGGGGGGCAGCACAGATACGCAGTATTTT
CASSHWGGSTDTQYF
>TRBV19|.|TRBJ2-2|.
TGTGCCACCCGGGACCCCCGGAACGGGGAGCTGTTTTTT
CATRDPRNGELFF
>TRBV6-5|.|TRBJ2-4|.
TGTGCCAGCAGTCCCCTCGAGGTAGCCAAAAACATTCAGTACTTC
CASSPLEVAKNIQYF
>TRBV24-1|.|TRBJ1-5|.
TGTGCCACCGGCGGACCCGGCAATCAGCCCCAGCATTTT
CATGGPGNQPQHF
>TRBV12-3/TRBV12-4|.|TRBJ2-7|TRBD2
TGTGCCAGCAGCCTGACTAGCGGGGGACCGTACGAGCAGTACTTC
CASSLTSGGPYEQYF
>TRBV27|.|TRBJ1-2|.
TGTGCCAGCAGTTTAAGCCCACGCCACAGGAGCTACACCTTC
CASSLSPRHRSYTF
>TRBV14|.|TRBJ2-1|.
TGTGCCAGCAGCCCTACCAAGAACAATGAGCAGTTCTTC
CASSPTKNNEQFF
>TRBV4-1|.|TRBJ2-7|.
TGCGCCAGCAGCCGGGAGGAGAGGGACTACGAGCAGTACTTC
CASSREERDYEQYF
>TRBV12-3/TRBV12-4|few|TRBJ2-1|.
TGTGCCAGCAGTTTAGGCAGGGATGAGCAGTTCTTC
CASSLGRDEQFF
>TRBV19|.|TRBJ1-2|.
TGTGCCAGTTCCCTGGGGTATGCTGGCTACACCTTC
CASSLGYAGYTF
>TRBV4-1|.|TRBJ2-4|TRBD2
TGCGCCAGCAGCCAAGAAGGTGCTCTCGGGGGGAAAAACATTCAGTACTTC
CASSQEGALGGKNIQYF
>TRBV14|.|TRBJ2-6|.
TGTGCCAGCAGCCCCCGGGGGCCCTCTGGGGCCAACGTCCTGACTTTC
CASSPRGPSGANVLTF
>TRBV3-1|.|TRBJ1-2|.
TGTGCCAGCAGCCCAACGGCAGCAGCCAACTATGGCTACACCTTC
CASSPTAAANYGYTF
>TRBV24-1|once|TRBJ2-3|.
TGTGCCACCAGTGATTTGATGGGGGAGGATACGCAGTATTTT
CATSDLMGEDTQYF
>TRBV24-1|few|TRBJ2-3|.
TGTGCCACCAGTGACCCGTATGGGTCCACAGATACGCAGTATTTT
CATSDPYGSTDTQYF
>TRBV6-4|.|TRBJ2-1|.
TGTGCCAGCAGTGAACGGTTTGACTCCTACAATGAGCAGTTCTTC
CASSERFDSYNEQFF
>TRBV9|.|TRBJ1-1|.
TGTGCCAGCAGCGTAGGTTCTACAACGCCGGAGCTATCTTTCTTT
CASSVGSTTPELSFF
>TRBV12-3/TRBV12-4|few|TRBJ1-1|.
TGTGCCAGCGCAGCGTCTGAAGCTTTCTTT
CASAASEAFF
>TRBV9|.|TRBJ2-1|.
TGTGCCAGCAGCGTAGGTGGGGGGGCCTCGAATGAGCAGTTCTTC
CASSVGGGASNEQFF
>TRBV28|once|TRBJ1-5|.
TGTGCCCTCAAGCAGGGTCGGAGCAATCAGCCCCAGCATTTT
CALKQGRSNQPQHF
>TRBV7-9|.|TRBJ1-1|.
TGTGCCAGCAGCTTAGTCCGGTTCACGAACACTGAAGCTTTCTTT
CASSLVRFTNTEAFF
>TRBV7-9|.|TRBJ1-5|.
TGTGCCAGCAGCTTAGTAGATGGGCCCGGATATAGCAATCAGCCCCAGCATTTT
CASSLVDGPGYSNQPQHF
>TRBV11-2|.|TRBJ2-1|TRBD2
TGTGCCAGCAGCTTAGAACTAGCGGGGGGGCAGGATGAGCAGTTCTTC
CASSLELAGGQDEQFF
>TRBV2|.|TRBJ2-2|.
TGTGCCAGCAATGGGTTTGTAGGGTCGAACACCGGGGAGCTGTTTTTT
CASNGFVGSNTGELFF
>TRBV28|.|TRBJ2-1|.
TGTGCCAGCAACCGGCGGGTCCATGAGCAGTTCTTC
CASNRRVHEQFF
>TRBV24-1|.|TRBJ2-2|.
TGTGCCACCAAGGCGGGAAACACCGGGGAGCTGTTTTTT
CATKAGNTGELFF
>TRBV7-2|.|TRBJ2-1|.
TGTGCCAGCAGCTTGGGGATCGGGGGAGAAGCGAACAATGAGCAGTTCTTC
CASSLGIGGEANNEQFF
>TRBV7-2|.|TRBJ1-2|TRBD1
TGTGCCAGCAGCGCGCCGGGACAGCCGGACTATGGCTACACCTTC
CASSAPGQPDYGYTF
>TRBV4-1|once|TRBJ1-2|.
TGCGCCAGCAGCCTCCGGGACGAGGCGGGCTACACCTTC
CASSLRDEAGYTF
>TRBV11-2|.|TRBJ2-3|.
TGTGCCAGCAGAGCTAGACAAAGGGTTAACACAGATACGCAGTATTTT
CASRARQRVNTDTQYF
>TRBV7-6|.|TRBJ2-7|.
TGTGCCAGCAGCTTAGGGGGGCGTCCTGGTCACGAGCAGTACTTC
CASSLGGRPGHEQYF
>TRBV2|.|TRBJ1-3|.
TGTGCCAGCAGTGATAGGGCGAGCTCTGGAAACACCATATATTTT
CASSDRASSGNTIYF